This TCR beta chain was sequenced for a study of blood T cell repertoires in COVID-19. About the study: The samples span acute and convalescent COVID-19 from the United States, Italy and Spain. PBMCs, B-cell-depleted T cells, or T cells provided the cDNA or gDNA that made up the material.

Original methodology: Amplifying reference gene primers gave estimates of nucleated cell counts. Sequenced by immunoSEQ multiplex PCR; TCRdb stores in-frame clones only, minus some. V, J and clone size reflect that table, while D and trimming were determined from the DNA. The sample yields 79,000 or so clones, 75% to 90% seen once. J was trimmed by 9 bases and V by 7 bases; bases with no gene match: 13. Germline assignment: CDR1 MDHEN and CDR2 SYDVKM. The CDR3 consists of 15 residues. The rearrangement links TRBV28 to TRBJ2-1, with TRBD2 identical over 9 bases. Sequencing input: peripheral blood. The TCR originated in a human donor in a cohort sampled during active COVID-19. CDR3 sequence: CASTTMIAGDPEQFF. The CDR3 nucleotides read TGTGCCAGCACCACAATGATAGCGGGAGATCCTGAGCAGTTCTTC.